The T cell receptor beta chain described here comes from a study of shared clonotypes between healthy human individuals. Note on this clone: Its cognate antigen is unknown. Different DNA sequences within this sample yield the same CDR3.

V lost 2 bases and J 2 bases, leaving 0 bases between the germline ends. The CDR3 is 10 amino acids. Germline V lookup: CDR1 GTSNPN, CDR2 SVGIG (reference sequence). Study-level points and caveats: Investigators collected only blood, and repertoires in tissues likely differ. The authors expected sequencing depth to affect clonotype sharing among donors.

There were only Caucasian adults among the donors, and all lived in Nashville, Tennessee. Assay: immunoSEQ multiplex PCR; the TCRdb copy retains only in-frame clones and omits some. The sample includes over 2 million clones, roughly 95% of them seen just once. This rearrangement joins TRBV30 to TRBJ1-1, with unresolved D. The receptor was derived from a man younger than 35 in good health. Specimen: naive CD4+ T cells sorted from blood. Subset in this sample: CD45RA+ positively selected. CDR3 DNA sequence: TGTGCCTGGAGTAACACTGAAGCTTTCTTT. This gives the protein CAWSNTEAFF.